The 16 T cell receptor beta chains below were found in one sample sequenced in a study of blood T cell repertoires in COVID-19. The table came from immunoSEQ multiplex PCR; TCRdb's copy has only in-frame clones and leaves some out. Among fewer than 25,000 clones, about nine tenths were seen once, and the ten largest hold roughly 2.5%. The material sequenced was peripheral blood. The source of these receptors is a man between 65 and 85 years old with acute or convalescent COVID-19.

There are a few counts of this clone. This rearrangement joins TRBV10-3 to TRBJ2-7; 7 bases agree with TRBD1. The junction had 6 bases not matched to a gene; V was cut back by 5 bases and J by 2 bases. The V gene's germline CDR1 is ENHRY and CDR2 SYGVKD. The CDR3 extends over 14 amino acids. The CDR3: CAISPTGPTYEQYF. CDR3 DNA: TGTGCCATCAGTCCGACAGGGCCAACCTACGAGCAGTACTTC.

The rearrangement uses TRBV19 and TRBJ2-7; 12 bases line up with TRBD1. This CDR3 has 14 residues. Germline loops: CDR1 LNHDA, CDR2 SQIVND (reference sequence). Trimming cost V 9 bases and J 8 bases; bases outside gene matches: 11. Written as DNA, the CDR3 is TGTGCCAGCGCCCCTCCGGGACAGGGGGCTAAGCAGTACTTC. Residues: CASAPPGQGAKQYF.

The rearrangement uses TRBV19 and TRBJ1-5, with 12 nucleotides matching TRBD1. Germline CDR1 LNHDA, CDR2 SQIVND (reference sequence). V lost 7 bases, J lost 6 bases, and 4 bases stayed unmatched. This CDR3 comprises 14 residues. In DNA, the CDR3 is TGTGCCAGTACCGGGACAGGGGGCGTTCAGCCCCAGCATTTT. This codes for CASTGTGGVQPQHF. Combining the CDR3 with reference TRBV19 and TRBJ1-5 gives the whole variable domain DGGITQSPKYLFRKEGQNVTLSCEQNLNHDAMYWYRQDPGQGLRLIYYSQIVNDFQKGDIAEGYSVSREKKESFPLTVTSAQKNPTAFYLCASTGTGGVQPQHFGDGTRLSIL.

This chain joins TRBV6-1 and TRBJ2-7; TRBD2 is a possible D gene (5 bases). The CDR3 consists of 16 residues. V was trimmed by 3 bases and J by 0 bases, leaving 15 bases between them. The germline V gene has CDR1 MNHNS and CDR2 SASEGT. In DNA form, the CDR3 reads TGTGCCAGCAGTGAGCGGTGGGGAGCGTCCTCCTACGAGCAGTACTTC. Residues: CASSERWGASSYEQYF.

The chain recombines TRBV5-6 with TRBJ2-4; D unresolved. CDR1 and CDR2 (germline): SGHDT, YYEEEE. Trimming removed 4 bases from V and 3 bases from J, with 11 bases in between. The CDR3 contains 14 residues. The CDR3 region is CASSLGRVKNIQYF. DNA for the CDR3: TGTGCCAGCAGCCTGGGTAGAGTCAAAAACATTCAGTACTTC.

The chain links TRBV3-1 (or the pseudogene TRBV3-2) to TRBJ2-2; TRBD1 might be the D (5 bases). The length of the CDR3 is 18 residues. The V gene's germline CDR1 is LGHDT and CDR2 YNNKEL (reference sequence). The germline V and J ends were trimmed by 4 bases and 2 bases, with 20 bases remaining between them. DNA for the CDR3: TGTGCCAGCAGCCCCAGGGAACAGGTCGCACGAAACACCGGGGAGCTGTTTTTT. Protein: CASSPREQVARNTGELFF.

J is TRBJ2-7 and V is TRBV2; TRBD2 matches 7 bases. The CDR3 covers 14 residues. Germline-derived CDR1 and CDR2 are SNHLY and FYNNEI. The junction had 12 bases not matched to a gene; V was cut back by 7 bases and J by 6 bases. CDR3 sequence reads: CASTSRGEMGEQYF. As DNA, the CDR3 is TGTGCCAGCACCTCCCGGGGGGAGATGGGCGAGCAGTACTTC.

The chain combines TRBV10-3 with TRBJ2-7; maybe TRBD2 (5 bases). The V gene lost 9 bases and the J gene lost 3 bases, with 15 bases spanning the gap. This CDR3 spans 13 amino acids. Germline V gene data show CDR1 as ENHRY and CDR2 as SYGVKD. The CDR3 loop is CAISTLGDYEQYF. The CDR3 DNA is TGTGCCATATCCACACTGGGAGACTACGAGCAGTACTTC.

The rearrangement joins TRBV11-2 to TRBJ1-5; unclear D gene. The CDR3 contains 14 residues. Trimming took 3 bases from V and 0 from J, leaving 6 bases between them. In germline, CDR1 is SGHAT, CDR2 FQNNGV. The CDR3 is CASSLSDSNQPQHF. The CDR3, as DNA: TGTGCCAGCAGCTTGTCAGATAGCAATCAGCCCCAGCATTTT.

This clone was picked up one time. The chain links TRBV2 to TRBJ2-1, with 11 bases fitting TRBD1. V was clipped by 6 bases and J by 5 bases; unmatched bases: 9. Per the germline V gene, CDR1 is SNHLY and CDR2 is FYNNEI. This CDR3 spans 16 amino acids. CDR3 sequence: CASRGPGTGGDNEQFF. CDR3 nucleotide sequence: TGTGCCAGCAGGGGTCCCGGGACAGGGGGGGACAATGAGCAGTTCTTC. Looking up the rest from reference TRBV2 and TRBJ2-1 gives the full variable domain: EPEVTQTPSHQVTQMGQEVILRCVPISNHLYFYWYRQILGQKVEFLVSFYNNEISEKSEIFDDQFSVERPDGSNFTLKIRSTKLEDSAMYFCASRGPGTGGDNEQFFGPGTRLTVL.

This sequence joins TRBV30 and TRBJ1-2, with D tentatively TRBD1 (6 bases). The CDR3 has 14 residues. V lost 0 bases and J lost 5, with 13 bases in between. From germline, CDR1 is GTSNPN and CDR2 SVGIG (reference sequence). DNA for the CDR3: TGTGCCTGGAGTGTTAGGGGGTTTGTTTATGGCTACACCTTC. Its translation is CAWSVRGFVYGYTF. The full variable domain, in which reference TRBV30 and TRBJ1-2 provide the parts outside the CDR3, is SQTIHQWPATLVQPVGSPLSLECTVEGTSNPNLYWYRQAAGRGLQLLFYSVGIGQISSEVPQNLSASRPQDRQFILSSKKLLLSDSGFYLCAWSVRGFVYGYTFGSGTRLTVV.

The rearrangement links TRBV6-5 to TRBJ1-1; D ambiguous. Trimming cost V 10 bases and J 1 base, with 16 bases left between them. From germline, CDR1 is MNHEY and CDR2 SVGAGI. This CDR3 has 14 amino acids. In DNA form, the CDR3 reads TGTGCCACCGGGGAGGCACTAAGGAACACTGAAGCTTTCTTT. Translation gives CATGEALRNTEAFF.

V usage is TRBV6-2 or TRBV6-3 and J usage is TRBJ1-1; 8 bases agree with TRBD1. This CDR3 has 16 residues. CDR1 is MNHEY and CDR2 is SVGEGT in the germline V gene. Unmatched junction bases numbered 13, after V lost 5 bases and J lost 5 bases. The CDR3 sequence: CASSRYWTGRGTEAFF. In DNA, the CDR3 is TGTGCCAGCAGTAGATACTGGACAGGGCGGGGAACTGAAGCTTTCTTT.

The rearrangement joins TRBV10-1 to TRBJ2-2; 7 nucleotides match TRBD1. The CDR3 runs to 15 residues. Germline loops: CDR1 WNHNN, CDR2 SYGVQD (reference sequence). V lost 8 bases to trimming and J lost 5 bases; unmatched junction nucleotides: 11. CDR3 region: CASQPGTALTGELFF. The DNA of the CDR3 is TGCGCCAGCCAACCCGGGACAGCCCTAACCGGGGAGCTGTTTTTT.

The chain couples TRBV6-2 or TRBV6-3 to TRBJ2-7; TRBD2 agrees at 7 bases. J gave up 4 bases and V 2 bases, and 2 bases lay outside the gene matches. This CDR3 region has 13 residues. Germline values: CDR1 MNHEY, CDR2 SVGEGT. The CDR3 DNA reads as TGTGCCAGCAGTTACACGGGACTATACGAGCAGTACTTC. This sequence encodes CASSYTGLYEQYF.

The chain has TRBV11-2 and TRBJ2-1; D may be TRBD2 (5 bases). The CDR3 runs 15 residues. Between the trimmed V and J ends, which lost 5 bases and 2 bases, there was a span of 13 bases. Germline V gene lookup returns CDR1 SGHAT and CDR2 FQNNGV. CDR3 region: CASSLQPGTYNEQFF. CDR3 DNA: TGTGCCAGCAGCCTCCAGCCGGGAACCTACAATGAGCAGTTCTTC.